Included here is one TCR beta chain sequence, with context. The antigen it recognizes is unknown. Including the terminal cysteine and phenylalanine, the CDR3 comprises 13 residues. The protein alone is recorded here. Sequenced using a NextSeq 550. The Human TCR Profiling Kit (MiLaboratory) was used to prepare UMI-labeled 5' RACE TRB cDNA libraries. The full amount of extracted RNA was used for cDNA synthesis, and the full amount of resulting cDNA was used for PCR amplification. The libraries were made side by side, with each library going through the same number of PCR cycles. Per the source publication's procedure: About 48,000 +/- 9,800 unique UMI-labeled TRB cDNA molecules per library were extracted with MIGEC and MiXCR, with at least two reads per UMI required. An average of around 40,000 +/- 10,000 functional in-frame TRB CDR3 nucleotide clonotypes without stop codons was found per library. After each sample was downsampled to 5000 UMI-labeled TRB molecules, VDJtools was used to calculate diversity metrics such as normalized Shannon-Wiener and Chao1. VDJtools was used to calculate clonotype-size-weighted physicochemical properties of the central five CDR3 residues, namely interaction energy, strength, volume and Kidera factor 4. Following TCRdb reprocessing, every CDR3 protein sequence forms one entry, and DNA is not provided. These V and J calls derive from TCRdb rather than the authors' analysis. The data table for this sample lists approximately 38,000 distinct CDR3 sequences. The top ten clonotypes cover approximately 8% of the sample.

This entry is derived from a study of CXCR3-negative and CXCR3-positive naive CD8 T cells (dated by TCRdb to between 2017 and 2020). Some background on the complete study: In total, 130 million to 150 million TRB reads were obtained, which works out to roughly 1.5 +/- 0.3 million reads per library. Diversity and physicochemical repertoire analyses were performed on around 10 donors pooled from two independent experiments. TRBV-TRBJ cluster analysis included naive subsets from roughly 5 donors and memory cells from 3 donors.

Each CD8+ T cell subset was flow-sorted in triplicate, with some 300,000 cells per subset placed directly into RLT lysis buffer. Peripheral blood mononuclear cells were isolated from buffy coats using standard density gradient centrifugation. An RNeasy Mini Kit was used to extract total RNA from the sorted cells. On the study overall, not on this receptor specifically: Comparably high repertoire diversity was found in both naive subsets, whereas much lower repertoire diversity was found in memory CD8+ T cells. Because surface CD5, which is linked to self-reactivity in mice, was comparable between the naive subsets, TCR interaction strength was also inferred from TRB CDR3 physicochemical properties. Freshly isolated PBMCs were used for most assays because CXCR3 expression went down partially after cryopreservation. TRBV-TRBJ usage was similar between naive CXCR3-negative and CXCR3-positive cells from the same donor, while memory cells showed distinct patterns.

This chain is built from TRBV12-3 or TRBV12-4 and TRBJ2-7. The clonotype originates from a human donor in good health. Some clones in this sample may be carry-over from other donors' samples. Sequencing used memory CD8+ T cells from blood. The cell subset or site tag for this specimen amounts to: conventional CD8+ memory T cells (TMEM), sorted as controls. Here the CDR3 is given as CASSFGLTYEQYF.